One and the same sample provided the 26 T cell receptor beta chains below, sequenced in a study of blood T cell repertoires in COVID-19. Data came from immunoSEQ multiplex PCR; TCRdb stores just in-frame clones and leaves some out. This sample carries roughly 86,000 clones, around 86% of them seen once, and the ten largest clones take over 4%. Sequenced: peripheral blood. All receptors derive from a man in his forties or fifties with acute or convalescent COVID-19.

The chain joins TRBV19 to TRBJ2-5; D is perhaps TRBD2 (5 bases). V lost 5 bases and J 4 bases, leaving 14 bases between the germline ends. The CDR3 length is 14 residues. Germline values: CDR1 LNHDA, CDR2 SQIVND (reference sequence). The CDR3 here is CASSRRGSGETQYF. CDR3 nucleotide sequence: TGTGCCAGTAGTCGTCGGGGAAGTGGAGAGACCCAGTACTTC.

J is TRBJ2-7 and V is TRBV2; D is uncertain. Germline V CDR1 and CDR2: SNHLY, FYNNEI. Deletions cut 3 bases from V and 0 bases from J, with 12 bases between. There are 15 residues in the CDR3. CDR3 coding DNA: TGTGCCAGCAGTGAGTCCCCTCTATTCTCCTACGAGCAGTACTTC. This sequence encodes CASSESPLFSYEQYF.

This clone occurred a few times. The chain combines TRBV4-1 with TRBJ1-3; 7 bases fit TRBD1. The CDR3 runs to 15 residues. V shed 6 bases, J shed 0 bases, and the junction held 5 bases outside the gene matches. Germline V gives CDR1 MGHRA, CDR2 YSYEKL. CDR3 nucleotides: TGCGCCAGCAGACCGGACAGGCTCTCTGGAAACACCATATATTTT. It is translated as CASRPDRLSGNTIYF.

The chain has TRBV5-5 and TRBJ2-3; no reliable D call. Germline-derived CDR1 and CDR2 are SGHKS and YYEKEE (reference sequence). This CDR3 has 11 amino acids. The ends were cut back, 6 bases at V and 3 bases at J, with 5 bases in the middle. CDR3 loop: CASTQTDTQYF. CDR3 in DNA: TGTGCCAGCACCCAAACAGATACGCAGTATTTT.

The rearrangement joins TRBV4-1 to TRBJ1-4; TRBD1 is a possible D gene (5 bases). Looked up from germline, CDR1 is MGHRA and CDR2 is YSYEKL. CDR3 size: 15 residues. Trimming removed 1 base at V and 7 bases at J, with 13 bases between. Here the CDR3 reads CASSQGAGRSEKLFF. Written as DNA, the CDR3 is TGCGCCAGCAGCCAAGGGGCAGGGAGGAGTGAAAAACTGTTTTTT.

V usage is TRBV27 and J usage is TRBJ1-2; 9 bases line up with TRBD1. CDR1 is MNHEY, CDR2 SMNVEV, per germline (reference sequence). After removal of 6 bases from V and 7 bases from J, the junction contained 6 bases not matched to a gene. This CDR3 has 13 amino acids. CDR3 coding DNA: TGTGCCAGCAGCGTACAGGGGGCGGGTGGCTACACCTTC. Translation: CASSVQGAGGYTF.

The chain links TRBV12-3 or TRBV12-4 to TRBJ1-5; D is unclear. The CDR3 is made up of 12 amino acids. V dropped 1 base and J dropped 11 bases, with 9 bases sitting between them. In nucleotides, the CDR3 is TGTGCCAGCAGTTTAGTGGGGAGGACCCAGCATTTT. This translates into CASSLVGRTQHF.

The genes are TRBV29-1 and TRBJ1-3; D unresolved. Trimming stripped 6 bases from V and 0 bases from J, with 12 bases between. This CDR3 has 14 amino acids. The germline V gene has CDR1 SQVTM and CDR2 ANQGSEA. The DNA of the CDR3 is TGCAGCGTCGGACTGGATCTCTCTGGAAACACCATATATTTT. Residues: CSVGLDLSGNTIYF.

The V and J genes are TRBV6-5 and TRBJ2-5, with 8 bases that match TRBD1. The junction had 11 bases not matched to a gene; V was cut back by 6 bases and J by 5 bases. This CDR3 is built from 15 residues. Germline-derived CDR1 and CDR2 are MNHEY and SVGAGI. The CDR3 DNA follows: TGTGCCAGCAGCGGAACCAGGGGGCGAGGGGAGACCCAGTACTTC. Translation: CASSGTRGRGETQYF.

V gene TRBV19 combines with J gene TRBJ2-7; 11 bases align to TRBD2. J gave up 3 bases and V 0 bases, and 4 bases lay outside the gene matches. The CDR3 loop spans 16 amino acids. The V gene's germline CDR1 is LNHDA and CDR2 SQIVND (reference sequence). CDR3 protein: CASSIDRGTSGYEQYF. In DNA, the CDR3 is TGTGCCAGTAGTATAGACCGCGGGACTAGCGGCTACGAGCAGTACTTC.

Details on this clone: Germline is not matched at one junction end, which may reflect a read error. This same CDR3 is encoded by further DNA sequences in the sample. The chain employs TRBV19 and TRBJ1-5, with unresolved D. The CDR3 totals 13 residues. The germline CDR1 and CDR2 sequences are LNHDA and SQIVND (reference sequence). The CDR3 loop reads CASRGHSNQPQHF. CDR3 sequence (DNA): TGTGCCAGCCGAGGGCATAGCAACCAGCCCCAGCATTTT.

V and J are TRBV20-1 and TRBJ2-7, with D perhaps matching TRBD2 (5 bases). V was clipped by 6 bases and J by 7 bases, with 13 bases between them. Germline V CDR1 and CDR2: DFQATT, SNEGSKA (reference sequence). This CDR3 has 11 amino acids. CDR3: CSAEGRREQYF. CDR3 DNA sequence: TGCAGTGCCGAGGGTCGGCGAGAGCAGTACTTC.

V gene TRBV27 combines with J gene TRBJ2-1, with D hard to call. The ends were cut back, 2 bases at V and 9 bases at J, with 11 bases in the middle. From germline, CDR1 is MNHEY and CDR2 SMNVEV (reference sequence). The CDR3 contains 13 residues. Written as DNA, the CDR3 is TGTGCCAGCAGTTTAGCCGGTATTGGTGAGCAGTTCTTC. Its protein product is CASSLAGIGEQFF.

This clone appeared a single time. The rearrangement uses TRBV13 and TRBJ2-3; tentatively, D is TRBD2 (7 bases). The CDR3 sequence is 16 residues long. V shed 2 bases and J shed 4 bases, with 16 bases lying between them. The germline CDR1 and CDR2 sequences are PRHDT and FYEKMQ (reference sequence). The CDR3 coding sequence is TGTGCCAGCAGCTTATTAGGGGGGAGGGCCGCAGATACGCAGTATTTT. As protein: CASSLLGGRAADTQYF. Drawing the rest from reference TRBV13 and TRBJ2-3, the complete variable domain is AAGVIQSPRHLIKEKRETATLKCYPIPRHDTVYWYQQGPGQDPQFLISFYEKMQSDKGSIPDRFSAQQFSDYHSELNMSSLELGDSALYFCASSLLGGRAADTQYFGPGTRLTVL.

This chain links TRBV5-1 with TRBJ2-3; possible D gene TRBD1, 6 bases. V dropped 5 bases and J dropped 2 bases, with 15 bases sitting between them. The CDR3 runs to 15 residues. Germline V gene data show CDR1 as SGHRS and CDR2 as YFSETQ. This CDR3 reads CASSFDRFDTDTQYF. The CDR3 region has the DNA TGCGCCAGCAGTTTTGACAGGTTTGACACAGATACGCAGTATTTT. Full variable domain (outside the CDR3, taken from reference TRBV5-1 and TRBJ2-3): KAGVTQTPRYLIKTRGQQVTLSCSPISGHRSVSWYQQTPGQGLQFLFEYFSETQRNKGNFPGRFSGRQFSNSRSEMNVSTLELGDSALYLCASSFDRFDTDTQYFGPGTRLTVL.

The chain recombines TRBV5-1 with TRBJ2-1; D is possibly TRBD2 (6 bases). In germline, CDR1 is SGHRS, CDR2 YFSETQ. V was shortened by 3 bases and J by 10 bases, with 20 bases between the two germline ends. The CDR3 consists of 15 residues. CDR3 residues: CASSSNGRNRVEQFF. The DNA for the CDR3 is TGCGCCAGCAGCTCCAACGGGAGAAATCGGGTGGAGCAGTTCTTC.

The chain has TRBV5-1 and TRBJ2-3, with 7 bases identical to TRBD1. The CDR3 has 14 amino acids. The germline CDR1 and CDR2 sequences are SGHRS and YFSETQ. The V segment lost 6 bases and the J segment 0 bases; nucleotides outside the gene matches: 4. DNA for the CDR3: TGCGCCAGCACAGACAGGGCCAGCACAGATACGCAGTATTTT. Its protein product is CASTDRASTDTQYF.

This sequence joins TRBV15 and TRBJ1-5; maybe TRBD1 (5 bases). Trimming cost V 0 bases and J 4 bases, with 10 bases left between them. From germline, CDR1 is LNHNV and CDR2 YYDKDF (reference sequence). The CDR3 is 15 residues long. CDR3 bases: TGTGCCACCAGCAGAGATGGAACAGGAAATCAGCCCCAGCATTTT. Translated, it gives CATSRDGTGNQPQHF.

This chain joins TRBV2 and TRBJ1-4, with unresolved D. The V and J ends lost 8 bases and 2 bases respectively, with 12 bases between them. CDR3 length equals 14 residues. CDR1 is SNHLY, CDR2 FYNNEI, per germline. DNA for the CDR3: TGTGCCAGCCGTGTCCCGGGGACTAATGAAAAACTGTTTTTT. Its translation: CASRVPGTNEKLFF.

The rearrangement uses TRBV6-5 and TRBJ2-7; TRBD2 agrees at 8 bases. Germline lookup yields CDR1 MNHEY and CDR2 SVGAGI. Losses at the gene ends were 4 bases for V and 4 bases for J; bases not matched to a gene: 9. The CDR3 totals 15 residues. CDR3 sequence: CASSSLGGGQYEQYF. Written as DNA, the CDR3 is TGTGCCAGCAGTTCCCTCGGGGGGGGGCAGTACGAGCAGTACTTC.

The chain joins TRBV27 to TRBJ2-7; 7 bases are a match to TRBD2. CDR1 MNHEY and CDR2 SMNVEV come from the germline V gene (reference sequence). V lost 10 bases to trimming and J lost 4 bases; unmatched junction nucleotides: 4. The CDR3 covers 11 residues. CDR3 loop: CATGGSYEQYF. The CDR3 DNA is TGTGCCACCGGGGGGTCATACGAGCAGTACTTC.

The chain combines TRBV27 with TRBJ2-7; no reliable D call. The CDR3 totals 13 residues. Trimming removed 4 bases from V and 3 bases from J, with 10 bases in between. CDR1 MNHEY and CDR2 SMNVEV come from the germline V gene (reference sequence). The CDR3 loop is CASSWSSGYEQYF. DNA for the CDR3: TGTGCCAGCAGTTGGAGTAGTGGCTACGAGCAGTACTTC.

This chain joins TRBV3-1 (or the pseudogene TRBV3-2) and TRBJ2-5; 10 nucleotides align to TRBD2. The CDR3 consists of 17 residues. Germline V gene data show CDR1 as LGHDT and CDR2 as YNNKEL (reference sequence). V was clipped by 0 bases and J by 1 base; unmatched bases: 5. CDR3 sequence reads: CASSQDLSGGVQETQYF. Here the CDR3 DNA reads TGTGCCAGCAGCCAAGACTTAAGCGGGGGGGTCCAAGAGACCCAGTACTTC.

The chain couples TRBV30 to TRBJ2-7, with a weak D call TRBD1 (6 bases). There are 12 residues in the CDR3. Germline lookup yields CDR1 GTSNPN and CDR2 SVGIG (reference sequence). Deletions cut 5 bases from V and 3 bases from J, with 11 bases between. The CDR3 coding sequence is TGTGCCTGGGACCGAGGGGGCTACGAGCAGTACTTC. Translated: CAWDRGGYEQYF.

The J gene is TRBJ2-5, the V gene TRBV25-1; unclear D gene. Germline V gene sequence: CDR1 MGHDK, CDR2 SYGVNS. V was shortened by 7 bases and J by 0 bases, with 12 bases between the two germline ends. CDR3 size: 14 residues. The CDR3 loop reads CASTHAGYQETQYF. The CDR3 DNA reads TGTGCCAGCACCCACGCCGGTTACCAAGAGACCCAGTACTTC.

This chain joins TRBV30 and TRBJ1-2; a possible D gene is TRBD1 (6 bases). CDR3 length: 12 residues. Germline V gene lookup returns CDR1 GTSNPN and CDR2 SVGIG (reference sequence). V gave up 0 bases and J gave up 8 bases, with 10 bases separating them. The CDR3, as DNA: TGTGCCTGGAGTGTCGGGGGGCGCGGCTACACCTTC. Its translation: CAWSVGGRGYTF.